This T cell receptor beta chain emerged from a study of blood T cell repertoires in COVID-19 (dated by TCRdb to the early 2020s). Regarding the research as a whole: Samples from collaborators originated in the United States, Italy and Spain and spanned both the acute and convalescent phases of COVID-19. The material from the prospective study consisted of cDNA or gDNA derived from T cells, B-cell-depleted T cells, or PBMCs. Subjects who had been exposed to COVID-19, were actively infected with it, or had recovered from it provided the deeply sampled blood TCRbeta repertoires that made up the dataset. A de-identified subject ID, COVID-19 status, age in years and sex were almost always included in the sample metadata. The repertoires were released in a freely available public database meant as a resource for research on the immune response to SARS-CoV-2. HLA class I and class II types, where available, came from metadata supplied by the sample provider rather than from assay-based typing. The samples were drawn from two sources: the first 160 participants of the ongoing ImmuneRACE study, and fewer than 1,500 subjects contributed by 6 global collaborators. Summary of the overall study and its limitations: The amount of clinical and demographic metadata varied by source and participant and was provided uncurated.

A remark on this clone: Its antigen remains unidentified. No much larger clone is present one base from it, and per-base qualities are unavailable.

TCRbeta CDR3 regions were amplified from genomic DNA using the immunoSEQ Assay, a bias-controlled multiplex PCR. In the original analysis: The number of nucleated cells in each sample was estimated from the amplification of reference gene primers within the assay. To quantify the absolute abundance of each unique TCRbeta CDR3 rearrangement, sequence reads were collapsed and filtered. For each sample, productive Simpson clonality was calculated by taking the square root of Simpson's diversity index across productive rearrangements. This immuneACCESS table, as held by TCRdb, lists in-frame sequences with V and J called but not all clones. Of the missing ones, under half trace to an unresolved V gene in checked studies; the others have no known cause. D and trimming come from the DNA, and the V and J calls and clone size come from that table. In all, the sample holds 130,000 or so clones, and about 82% of those were seen once. About 8% of the sample rests with the top ten.

The V end loses 7 bases and the J end loses 2 bases, and a stretch of 9 bases separates them. The CDR3 numbers 12 residues from cysteine through phenylalanine. Left in the record is the CDR3 DNA by itself, 36 bases read in frame from the first base. CDR1 ENHRY and CDR2 SYGVKD were looked up in the germline V gene. Collaborating institutions collected whole blood in K2EDTA tubes following their own protocols. For TCRbeta analysis, collaborators shipped samples as frozen whole blood, isolated PBMCs, or DNA extracted from either of those sample types. The clonotype originates from a woman aged 60-70 years with acute or convalescent COVID-19. The source material was peripheral blood. The chain couples TRBV10-3 to TRBJ2-7, and TRBD2 may be the D gene, going by 6 matching bases. The DNA sequence follows: TGTGCCATCACAACTAGCACCTACGAGCAGTACTTC. This is translated as CAITTSTYEQYF.